The present T cell receptor beta chain was sequenced within a study of blood T cell repertoires in COVID-19 (dated by TCRdb to about 2020). About the study as a whole: The collaborator samples originated in the United States, Italy and Spain and spanned the acute and convalescent phases of COVID-19. The prospective study material was composed of cDNA or gDNA derived from T cells, B-cell-depleted T cells, or PBMCs. Subjects who had been exposed to COVID-19, were actively infected with it, or had recovered from it provided the deeply sampled blood TCRbeta repertoires that made up the dataset. The repertoires were released in a freely available public database intended as a resource for research on the immune response to SARS-CoV-2. Samples were obtained from the ongoing ImmuneRACE study (first 160 participants) and from 950 to 1,500 subjects provided by 6 global collaborators. The sample metadata nearly always contained a de-identified subject ID, COVID-19 status, age in years and sex. HLA class I and class II types, where available, came from metadata supplied by the sample provider rather than from assay-based typing.

CDR1 SGDLS and CDR2 YYNGEE were looked up in the germline V gene. The CDR3 numbers 14 residues from cysteine through phenylalanine. The kept DNA is CDR3 alone, 42 bases in frame from the first base. V is trimmed back by 2 bases and J by 6 bases, and the junction contains 3 bases that no gene match accounts for. Whole blood was collected in K2EDTA tubes by collaborating institutions according to the institutions' own protocols. For TCRbeta analysis, collaborators shipped samples in one of three forms: frozen whole blood, isolated PBMCs, or DNA extracted from either of those sample types. Summary of the overall study and its limitations: The quantity of clinical and demographic metadata differed by source and by participant and was supplied without curation.

As for this clone: Which antigen it targets is not known. No base qualities exist here, and no much larger clone lies one base off it.

TCRbeta CDR3 regions were amplified from genomic DNA using the immunoSEQ Assay, a bias-controlled multiplex PCR. The published analysis was carried out like this. Within the assay, amplification of reference gene primers was used to estimate how many nucleated cells each sample contained. To quantify the absolute abundance of each unique TCRbeta CDR3 rearrangement, sequence reads were collapsed and filtered. For each sample, productive Simpson clonality was calculated as the square root of Simpson's diversity index over productive rearrangements. Imported from immuneACCESS, the table was reduced by TCRdb to in-frame sequences with V and J called. These copies leave out some clones; in studies compared against another copy, an unresolved V gene accounts for under half, and the cause of the remainder is not known. That table gives V, J and clone size, and the DNA gave D and trimming. Counted in this sample were 70,000 to 95,000 clones; more than 65% of them appeared once. The top ten constitute less than 20% of the sample.

Sequencing was carried out using peripheral blood. The clonotype originates from a human donor in a cohort sampled during active COVID-19. The chain is assembled from TRBV9 and TRBJ2-7; the junction holds 12 bases that match TRBD2. The CDR3 sequence is CASSVGLAGIEQYF. The DNA is TGTGCCAGCAGCGTCGGACTAGCGGGAATCGAGCAGTACTTC.